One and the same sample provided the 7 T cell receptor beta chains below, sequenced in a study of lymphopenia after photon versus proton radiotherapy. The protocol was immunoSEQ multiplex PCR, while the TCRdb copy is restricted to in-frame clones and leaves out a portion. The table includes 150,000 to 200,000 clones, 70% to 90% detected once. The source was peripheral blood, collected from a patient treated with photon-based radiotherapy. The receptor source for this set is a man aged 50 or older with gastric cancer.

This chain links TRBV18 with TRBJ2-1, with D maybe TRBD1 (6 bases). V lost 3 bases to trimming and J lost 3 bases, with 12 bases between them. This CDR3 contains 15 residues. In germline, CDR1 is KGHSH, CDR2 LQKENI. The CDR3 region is CASSPPGQIYNEQFF. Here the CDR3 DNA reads TGTGCCAGCTCACCCCCCGGACAGATCTACAATGAGCAGTTCTTC.

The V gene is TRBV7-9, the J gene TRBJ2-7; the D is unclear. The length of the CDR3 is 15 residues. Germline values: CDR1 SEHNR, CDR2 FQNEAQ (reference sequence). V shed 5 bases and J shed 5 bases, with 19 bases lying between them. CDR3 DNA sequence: TGTGCCAGCAGCCCCAAGGTTAGGGTGGATGACGAGCAGTACTTC. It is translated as CASSPKVRVDDEQYF.

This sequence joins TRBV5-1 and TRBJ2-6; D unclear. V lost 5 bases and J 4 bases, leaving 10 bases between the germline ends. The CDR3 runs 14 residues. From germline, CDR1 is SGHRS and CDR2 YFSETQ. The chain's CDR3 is CASSPGSGANVLTF. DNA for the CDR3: TGCGCCAGCAGTCCAGGATCAGGGGCCAACGTCCTGACTTTC.

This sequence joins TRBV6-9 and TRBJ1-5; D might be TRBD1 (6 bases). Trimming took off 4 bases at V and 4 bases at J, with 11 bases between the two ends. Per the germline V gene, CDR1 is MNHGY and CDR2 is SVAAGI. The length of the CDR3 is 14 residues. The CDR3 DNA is TGTGCCAGCAGTTGGGGGCAGTATAATCAGCCCCAGCATTTT. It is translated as CASSWGQYNQPQHF.

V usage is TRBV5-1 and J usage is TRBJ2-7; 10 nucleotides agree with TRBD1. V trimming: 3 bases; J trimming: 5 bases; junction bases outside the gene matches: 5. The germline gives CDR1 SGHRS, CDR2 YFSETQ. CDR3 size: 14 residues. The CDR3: CASSWRQGAHEQYF. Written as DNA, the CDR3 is TGCGCCAGCAGCTGGCGACAGGGGGCGCACGAGCAGTACTTC.

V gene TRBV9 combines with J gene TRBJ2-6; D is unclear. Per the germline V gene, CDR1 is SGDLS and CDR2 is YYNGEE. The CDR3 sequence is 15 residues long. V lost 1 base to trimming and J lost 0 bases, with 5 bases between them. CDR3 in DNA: TGTGCCAGCAGCGTACGGCGCTCTGGGGCCAACGTCCTGACTTTC. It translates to CASSVRRSGANVLTF.

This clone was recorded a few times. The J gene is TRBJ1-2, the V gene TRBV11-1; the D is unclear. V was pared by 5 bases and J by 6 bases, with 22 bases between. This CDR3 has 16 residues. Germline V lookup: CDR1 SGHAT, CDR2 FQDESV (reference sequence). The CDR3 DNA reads TGTGCCAGCAGCCCTCGAACCCGAAGGAGGGAGGATGGCTACACCTTC. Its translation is CASSPRTRRREDGYTF.